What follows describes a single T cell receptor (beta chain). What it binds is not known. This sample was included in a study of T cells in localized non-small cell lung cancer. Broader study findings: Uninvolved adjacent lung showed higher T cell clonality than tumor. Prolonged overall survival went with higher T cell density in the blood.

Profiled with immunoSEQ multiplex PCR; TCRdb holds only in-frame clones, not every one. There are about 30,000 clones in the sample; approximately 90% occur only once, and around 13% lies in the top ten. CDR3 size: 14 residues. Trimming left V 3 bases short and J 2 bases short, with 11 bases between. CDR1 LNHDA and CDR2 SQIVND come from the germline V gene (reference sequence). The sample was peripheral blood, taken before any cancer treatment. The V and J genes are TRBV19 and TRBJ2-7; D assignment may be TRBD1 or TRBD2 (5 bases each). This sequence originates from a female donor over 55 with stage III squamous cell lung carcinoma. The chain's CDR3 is CASSMGRTTYEQYF. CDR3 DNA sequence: TGTGCCAGTAGTATGGGACGGACAACCTACGAGCAGTACTTC. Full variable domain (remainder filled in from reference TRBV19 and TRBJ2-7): DGGITQSPKYLFRKEGQNVTLSCEQNLNHDAMYWYRQDPGQGLRLIYYSQIVNDFQKGDIAEGYSVSREKKESFPLTVTSAQKNPTAFYLCASSMGRTTYEQYFGPGTRLTVT.